The 8 T cell receptor beta chains listed next were all sequenced from one sample in a study of CD8 T cells in ankylosing spondylitis. Via MiXCR, TCRdb re-called the 5' RACE reads, giving one row per CDR3 protein. The sample carries 750,000 to 850,000 distinct CDR3 sequences, 10% to 15% recorded once. For these TCRs, the target antigens are not known. Study observations and caveats: Apparently characteristic of ankylosing spondylitis blood was a TCR beta motif (eight highly homologous variants).

Sequencing was done on a sample of blood, either unsorted or a sorted T cell fraction (not recorded which). Receptor source: a male donor with ankylosing spondylitis.

The chain is built from TRBV6-2 or TRBV6-3 and TRBJ1-5, with D perhaps TRBD1 (6 bases). Germline CDR1 is MNHEY and CDR2 is SVGEGT. The CDR3 runs 18 residues. Trimming removed 0 bases from V and 2 bases from J, with 17 bases in between. DNA for the CDR3: TGTGCCAGCAGTTACTCTACAGGGAACGGTGGTGGCAATCAGCCCCAGCATTTT. This translates into CASSYSTGNGGGNQPQHF.

This clonotype was detected a few times. V gene TRBV12-3 or TRBV12-4 combines with J gene TRBJ1-5; D perhaps matches TRBD1 (5 bases). This CDR3 spans 16 amino acids. The V and J ends lost 6 bases and 0 bases respectively, with 15 bases between them. The CDR3 spells CASSPRWGFSNQPQHF. CDR3 sequence (DNA): TGTGCCAGCAGCCCGCGGTGGGGCTTTAGCAATCAGCCCCAGCATTTT.

The chain has TRBV4-1 and TRBJ1-4, with D possibly matching TRBD1 (5 bases). The CDR3 totals 18 residues. V was trimmed by 1 base and J by 0 bases, leaving 15 bases between them. Germline CDR1 MGHRA, CDR2 YSYEKL. The CDR3 DNA follows: TGCGCCAGCAGCCAAGTGAGGGGAGGCTCCGCAACTAATGAAAAACTGTTTTTT. The encoded protein is CASSQVRGGSATNEKLFF.

This chain joins TRBV5-1 and TRBJ2-7; 8 nucleotides align to TRBD2. The germline V gene encodes CDR1 SGHRS and CDR2 YFSETQ. V gave up 2 bases and J gave up 3 bases; unmatched junction bases: 4. CDR3 length equals 14 residues. The CDR3 nucleotides are TGCGCCAGCAGCTTCTCGGGACTAGACTACGAGCAGTACTTC. Amino acids: CASSFSGLDYEQYF.

In its sample, this clonotype was seen a few times. V gene TRBV28 combines with J gene TRBJ2-1; 8 bases are shared with TRBD1. The CDR3 has 16 amino acids. The V gene's germline CDR1 is MDHEN and CDR2 SYDVKM. After removal of 5 bases from V and 3 bases from J, the junction contained 9 bases not matched to a gene. CDR3 sequence reads: CASSPPGQEGYNEQFF. Written as DNA, the CDR3 is TGTGCCAGCAGTCCGCCGGGACAGGAGGGCTACAATGAGCAGTTCTTC.

This clonotype was seen a few times. The gene calls are TRBV10-3 and TRBJ2-5; 14 bases map to TRBD2. Germline CDR1 and CDR2: ENHRY and SYGVKD. CDR3 length: 16 residues. J gave up 5 bases and V 3 bases, and 5 bases lay outside the gene matches. CDR3 residues: CAISEGLAGGAETQYF. The DNA for the CDR3 is TGTGCCATCAGTGAAGGACTAGCGGGAGGTGCTGAGACCCAGTACTTC.

This clonotype was seen a few times. This chain uses TRBV20-1 with TRBJ2-5, with D possibly TRBD1 on 6 matching bases. Germline CDR1 is DFQATT and CDR2 is SNEGSKA (reference sequence). The length of the CDR3 is 14 residues. The V and J ends lost 0 bases and 5 bases respectively, with 13 bases between them. This chain's CDR3 is CSARDPRGGETQYF. The CDR3 DNA reads as TGCAGTGCTAGAGATCCCAGGGGTGGGGAGACCCAGTACTTC.

This rearrangement joins TRBV18 to TRBJ1-5, with D possibly TRBD1 on 5 matching bases. Germline CDR1 is KGHSH and CDR2 is LQKENI. This CDR3 contains 15 residues. Trimming removed 1 base at V and 2 bases at J, with 9 bases between. Here the CDR3 reads CASSPRRGGNQPQHF. CDR3 DNA: TGTGCCAGCTCACCACGGAGAGGGGGCAATCAGCCCCAGCATTTT.